Each of the 30 T cell receptor beta chains below was sequenced from the same sample in a study of blood T cells in healthy people across ages. Next came a second PCR, run for about 7 to 12 cycles, which used a sample-barcoded 5' primer along with a J-beta primer mix. A single record per CDR3 protein comes from TCRdb applying MiXCR to the 5' RACE reads. The table shows about 1.8 million distinct CDR3 sequences, with 40% to 55% occurring only once. The specimen sequenced was blood. These receptors all stem from a woman aged 40 to 50 in good health.

This chain's CDR3 is CASSLIVGQKGTDTQYF. The CDR3 DNA reads as TGTGCCAGCAGTTTAATCGTCGGGCAGAAAGGGACAGATACGCAGTATTTT. The gene calls are TRBV12-3 or TRBV12-4 and TRBJ2-3, with no clear D. Between the trimmed V and J ends, which lost 2 bases and 3 bases, there was a span of 18 bases. The CDR3 contains 17 residues.

The CDR3 loop is CASSASGGAEEQYF. DNA for the CDR3: TGTGCCAGCAGCGCTAGCGGGGGGGCCGAAGAGCAGTACTTC. The chain links TRBV2 to TRBJ2-4, with TRBD2 matching over 12 bases. This CDR3 is built from 14 residues. Germline-derived CDR1 and CDR2 are SNHLY and FYNNEI. Trimming at V came to 6 bases and at J to 13 bases, leaving 10 bases not matched to a gene.

The chain joins TRBV20-1 to TRBJ2-1; 11 positions match TRBD2. In germline, CDR1 is DFQATT, CDR2 SNEGSKA (reference sequence). CDR3 length: 15 residues. With 5 bases clipped from V and 6 bases from J, the junction kept 9 bases outside the gene matches. The chain's CDR3 is CSADSTSGGTNEQFF. DNA for the CDR3: TGCAGTGCTGACTCAACTAGCGGGGGTACCAATGAGCAGTTCTTC.

CDR3 residues: CASSRLSRGDEQYF. In DNA, the CDR3 is TGTGCCAGCAGCAGACTGTCTAGGGGCGACGAGCAGTACTTC. The genes are TRBV7-9 and TRBJ2-7, with D possibly matching TRBD1 (5 bases). Trimming shortened V by 5 bases and J by 5 bases, and 16 bases separated the two germline ends. Germline V gene data show CDR1 as SEHNR and CDR2 as FQNEAQ (reference sequence). CDR3 length: 14 residues.

The chain carries TRBV5-1 and TRBJ2-7; D possibly corresponds to TRBD2 (5 bases). V was pared by 2 bases and J by 5 bases, with 14 bases between. The CDR3 has 14 amino acids. Germline V gene sequence: CDR1 SGHRS, CDR2 YFSETQ. CDR3 amino acids: CASSFGRSGDEQYF. The CDR3, as DNA: TGCGCCAGCAGCTTTGGTAGGTCCGGGGACGAGCAGTACTTC. The full variable domain, with the rest looked up from reference TRBV5-1 and TRBJ2-7, is KAGVTQTPRYLIKTRGQQVTLSCSPISGHRSVSWYQQTPGQGLQFLFEYFSETQRNKGNFPGRFSGRQFSNSRSEMNVSTLELGDSALYLCASSFGRSGDEQYFGPGTRLTVT.

V usage is TRBV20-1 and J usage is TRBJ1-1, with D uncertain. The CDR3 has 14 amino acids. CDR1 DFQATT and CDR2 SNEGSKA come from the germline V gene (reference sequence). V was shortened by 3 bases and J by 1 base, with 12 bases between the two germline ends. The DNA for the CDR3 is TGCAGTGCTAGTCCAGACGGGTCGAACACTGAAGCTTTCTTT. It translates to CSASPDGSNTEAFF.

This chain links TRBV24-1 with TRBJ2-1; 10 nucleotides align to TRBD1. Per germline, CDR1 KGHDR and CDR2 SFDVKD. Trimming took 1 base from V and 2 from J; bases not matched to a gene: 4. This CDR3 is 17 amino acids long. In nucleotides, the CDR3 is TGTGCCACCAGTGATTTCCCCGGGACAGGGGCCTACAATGAGCAGTTCTTC. Amino acid sequence: CATSDFPGTGAYNEQFF.

The chain recombines TRBV25-1 with TRBJ1-2; D remains unclear. The germline CDR1 and CDR2 sequences are MGHDK and SYGVNS. The CDR3 is made up of 12 amino acids. V shed 7 bases and J shed 7 bases, with 13 bases lying between them. The CDR3: CASISLSGGYTF. The CDR3 nucleotides read TGTGCCAGCATCTCGCTCTCGGGTGGCTACACCTTC.

This clonotype has only a few counts. V gene TRBV6-6 combines with J gene TRBJ2-7; no definite D call. The V and J ends lost 3 bases and 7 bases respectively, with 19 bases between them. The CDR3 loop spans 15 amino acids. CDR1 and CDR2 from the germline V gene are MNHNY and SVGAGI (reference sequence). The CDR3 DNA sequence: TGTGCCAGCAGTTATCTGGGCGGCAAGGGTAGGGAGCAGTACTTC. Protein sequence: CASSYLGGKGREQYF.

This chain links TRBV3-1 with TRBJ2-4, with D possibly matching TRBD2 (6 bases). The J call may be wrong; the DNA end is better matched by TRBJ2-5. Looked up from germline, CDR1 is LGHDT and CDR2 is YNNKEL (reference sequence). The CDR3 covers 16 residues. The CDR3 sequence: CASSLNPRTTQETQYF. The CDR3 DNA reads as TGTGCCAGCAGCCTGAACCCTCGGACTACTCAAGAGACCCAGTACTTC.

This clonotype was counted a few times. This sequence joins TRBV20-1 and TRBJ2-1, with D maybe TRBD1 (6 bases). Germline CDR1 DFQATT, CDR2 SNEGSKA (reference sequence). V was shortened by 5 bases and J by 13 bases, with 12 bases between the two germline ends. The CDR3 loop spans 10 amino acids. CDR3: CSAPGERQFF. The CDR3 region has the DNA TGCAGTGCTCCAGGGGAGCGACAGTTCTTC.

The chain has TRBV9 and TRBJ1-2; no clear D. V shed 4 bases and J shed 0 bases, with 13 bases lying between them. CDR1 SGDLS and CDR2 YYNGEE come from the germline V gene. CDR3 length equals 15 residues. CDR3 nucleotide sequence: TGTGCCAGCAGCCCCCGAGAACCCGCTAACTATGGCTACACCTTC. Residues: CASSPREPANYGYTF.

Comments on this clonotype: A junction boundary mismatches the germline segment, possibly from a read error. The gene calls are TRBV5-1 and TRBJ1-2; 7 bases are a match to TRBD1. Germline V CDR1 and CDR2: SGHRS, YFSETQ. The CDR3 covers 16 residues. In DNA form, the CDR3 reads TGCGCCAGCAGATTGGACCCCGGGACAGAATCTTGGGGCTACACCTTC. It specifies CASRLDPGTESWGYTF.

This clonotype was seen a few times. The V gene is TRBV20-1, the J gene TRBJ2-5; tentatively, D is TRBD1 or TRBD2 (5 bases each). The germline V gene has CDR1 DFQATT and CDR2 SNEGSKA (reference sequence). Trimming removed 5 bases at V and 0 bases at J, with 13 bases between. The CDR3 loop spans 14 amino acids. The CDR3 DNA follows: TGCAGTGCTGAAGGGACCCCGAACCAAGAGACCCAGTACTTC. Its translation: CSAEGTPNQETQYF.

This clonotype was picked up a small number of times. The chain uses TRBV10-3 and TRBJ1-2, with TRBD1 as a possible D gene (5 bases). The germline V and J ends were trimmed by 4 bases and 2 bases, with 14 bases remaining between them. CDR3 length: 15 amino acids. Germline-derived CDR1 and CDR2 are ENHRY and SYGVKD. The CDR3 loop is CAISVRPEGNYGYTF. As DNA, the CDR3 is TGTGCCATCAGTGTTCGGCCGGAGGGGAACTATGGCTACACCTTC.

The rearrangement links TRBV9 to TRBJ2-5; 12 nucleotides agree with TRBD2. In germline, CDR1 is SGDLS, CDR2 YYNGEE. Trimming took 3 bases from V and 4 from J; bases not matched to a gene: 7. The CDR3 extends over 16 amino acids. The CDR3 DNA sequence: TGTGCCAGCAGCGCCCTAGCGGGGGGGCTAGGAGAGACCCAGTACTTC. This sequence encodes CASSALAGGLGETQYF.

This clonotype has more than one count but fewer than ten. V gene TRBV7-2 combines with J gene TRBJ2-7; no clear D. Germline V gives CDR1 SGHTA, CDR2 FQGNSA. This CDR3 has 12 amino acids. The V and J ends lost 5 bases and 6 bases respectively, with 11 bases between them. For the CDR3, the DNA is TGTGCCAGCAGCCGCGGCATGCCCGAGCAGTACTTC. This encodes CASSRGMPEQYF.

This chain connects TRBV5-1 to TRBJ2-7, with a weak D call TRBD1 (5 bases). This CDR3 region has 13 residues. The V gene lost 3 bases and the J gene lost 7 bases, with 14 bases spanning the gap. Germline loops: CDR1 SGHRS, CDR2 YFSETQ. The CDR3 loop reads CASSSISRDEQYF. The CDR3 DNA reads as TGCGCCAGCAGCTCAATAAGCAGGGATGAGCAGTACTTC.

The rearrangement joins TRBV25-1 to TRBJ1-1; D not certain. V lost 2 bases to trimming and J lost 0 bases, with 7 bases between them. Germline CDR1 reads MGHDK; CDR2 reads SYGVNS. The CDR3 extends over 14 amino acids. The CDR3 sequence is CASSEGWLNTEAFF. CDR3 nucleotide sequence: TGTGCCAGCAGTGAAGGCTGGTTGAACACTGAAGCTTTCTTT.

As for this clonotype: Possible read error: a much larger clone is one base away. The chain links TRBV29-1 to TRBJ2-4; 9 bases agree with TRBD1. Judging by the DNA end, TRBJ2-7 fits better; the J call may be wrong. CDR3 size: 15 residues. CDR1 and CDR2 from the germline V gene are SQVTM and ANQGSEA. The CDR3 nucleotides read TGCAGCGTCCCATCAACAGGGGGCAGGTTCGACGAGCAGTACTTC. Encoded protein: CSVPSTGGRFDEQYF.

The V gene is TRBV7-3, the J gene TRBJ1-1; possibly TRBD1 for D (6 bases). The V gene's germline CDR1 is SGHTA and CDR2 FQGTGA. V was trimmed by 0 bases and J by 2 bases, leaving 16 bases between them. The CDR3 is made up of 17 amino acids. CDR3 loop: CASSLTAGVGPNTEAFF. The CDR3, as DNA: TGTGCCAGCAGCTTAACGGCAGGGGTCGGTCCTAACACTGAAGCTTTCTTT.

The sample holds a few counts of this clonotype. The chain combines TRBV20-1 with TRBJ2-1; 7 positions match TRBD1. There are 12 residues in the CDR3. The germline gives CDR1 DFQATT, CDR2 SNEGSKA (reference sequence). J lost 9 bases, V lost 6 bases, and 8 bases had no gene match. The CDR3, as DNA: TGCAGTGCAACCGACAGGGTTGTTGAGCAGTTCTTC. This gives the protein CSATDRVVEQFF.

The chain uses TRBV21-1 and TRBJ1-5; the table's D gene call, TRBD1, was not cross checked with the DNA. TRBV21-1 is marked as a pseudogene. CDR3 length: 16 amino acids. CDR3 sequence reads: CASSSEDRVNDQPQHF. CDR3 sequence (DNA): TGTGCCAGCAGCTCCGAAGACAGGGTAAACGATCAGCCCCAGCATTTT.

This clonotype was seen a few times. J is TRBJ2-3 and V is TRBV4-1; possibly TRBD1 for D (6 bases). The V end was cut by 3 bases, the J end by 2 bases, with 15 bases between. There are 16 residues in the CDR3. CDR1 and CDR2 (germline): MGHRA, YSYEKL. CDR3 sequence: CASSHPNRAFTDTQYF. In nucleotides, the CDR3 is TGCGCCAGCAGCCACCCTAACAGGGCGTTCACAGATACGCAGTATTTT.

The CDR3 bases are TGTGCCAGCAGACCGGGACTAGCGGCTTACAATGAGCAGTTCTTC. Translating gives CASRPGLAAYNEQFF. This chain links TRBV6-5 with TRBJ2-1, with TRBD2 matching over 11 bases. The junction had 5 bases not matched to a gene; V was cut back by 6 bases and J by 4 bases. CDR1 MNHEY and CDR2 SVGAGI come from the germline V gene. The CDR3 contains 15 residues.

The sample holds a few counts of this clonotype. V gene TRBV9 combines with J gene TRBJ2-3; 9 nucleotides match TRBD1. V shed 3 bases and J 4 bases; nucleotides not matched to a gene: 12. This CDR3 spans 17 amino acids. CDR1 and CDR2 from the germline V gene are SGDLS and YYNGEE. DNA of the CDR3: TGTGCCAGCAGCGCTTCTGTCCGGGACAGGGCGGCAGATACGCAGTATTTT. Its translation: CASSASVRDRAADTQYF.

The genes are TRBV6-2 or TRBV6-3 and TRBJ2-1; TRBD1 agrees at 10 bases. The CDR3 is 15 residues long. J was trimmed by 9 bases and V by 5 bases; bases with no gene match: 10. From germline, CDR1 is MNHEY and CDR2 SVGEGT. The CDR3 DNA reads TGTGCCAGCAGTGGGGGACAGGGGTATAGAGGTGAGCAGTTCTTC. Translated: CASSGGQGYRGEQFF.

V is TRBV4-3 and J is TRBJ1-5, with TRBD1 matching 7 bases. Per germline, CDR1 LGHNA and CDR2 YSLEER. Unmatched junction bases numbered 6, after V lost 4 bases and J lost 6 bases. The CDR3 loop spans 14 amino acids. This CDR3 reads CASSLDRAGQPQHF. The CDR3 DNA is TGCGCCAGCAGCCTCGACAGGGCGGGTCAGCCCCAGCATTTT.

The V call is TRBV6-2 or TRBV6-3, the J call TRBJ2-3; the D is unclear. Trimming cost V 3 bases and J 0 bases, with 13 bases left between them. This CDR3 is built from 16 residues. CDR1 is MNHEY and CDR2 is SVGEGT in the germline V gene. As DNA, the CDR3 is TGTGCCAGCAGTTATCGGTTGTGGCCTAGCACAGATACGCAGTATTTT. This translates into CASSYRLWPSTDTQYF.

V is TRBV5-1 and J is TRBJ1-2; TRBD1 might be the D (5 bases). Trimming pared 1 base from V and 6 bases from J, leaving 16 bases between. There are 15 residues in the CDR3. CDR1 and CDR2 (germline): SGHRS, YFSETQ. The CDR3: CASSLSPQGVHGYTF. The CDR3 DNA reads TGCGCCAGCAGCTTGTCACCCCAGGGCGTCCATGGCTACACCTTC.